This entry is about one TCR beta chain. Its antigen is not yet known. No per-base quality is available; no much larger clone lies one base away. This sample was taken from a study of cytomegalovirus exposure and HLA in healthy donors (dated by TCRdb to 2016 to 2017). In terms of the full investigation: In an earlier analysis of 550 to 750 of the donors, roughly 300 Gb of sequence data and 100 million or so unique TCR beta sequences from 180 million or so T cells were reported. The number of typed donors differed by locus: about 620-640 for A, B, C, DRB1 and DQB1; approximately 540 for DQA1; fewer than 610 for DPA1; and around 450 for DPB1. All discovery cohort repertoires had been generated on a single sequencing platform. Class I and class II HLA loci were covered by the typing at four-digit resolution. The later analysis used no new phenotypic data to find candidate immune exposures, relying instead on TCR beta sequences and their occurrence across donors. In a later analysis, previously published TCR beta repertoires from several hundred donors were re-analyzed and high-resolution HLA genotyping was added so that TCR occurrence patterns could be studied. Of the 398 genotyped donors, 81% fell in the genetic ancestry cluster associated with self-reported Caucasian donors. About 280 gigabases of sequencing data and around 80 million unique TCR sequences made up an early release that covered fewer than 650 HLA-typed donors. In an earlier analysis of over 550 of the donors, high-throughput TCR beta sequencing was used to judge whether each TCR beta V gene segment behaved as functional or pseudogenic. Along with the approximately 700-subject first cohort, a separate validation cohort of 120 different subjects was used. The study was designed to test whether signatures of past pathogen exposure could be identified by cataloging public T cell receptors. Using immunosequencing, the study profiled T cell repertoires from about 620 subjects and related those repertoires to cytomegalovirus serostatus. Among some 410 genotyped donors of the cohort, an average of 235,054 unique TCR beta nucleotide sequences were sequenced per donor, about a sixth of them non-productive. Because of strong linkage in the cohort, roughly five DR-DQ haplotypes were treated as single units for association and clustering. In a later genetic analysis, genome-wide SNP genotypes for 398 of the 666 donors were used, and that subset was treated as a discovery cohort. Alongside the repertoire data, information on donor age, sex, ethnicity and CMV serostatus was compiled. The study combined high-throughput TCR immunosequencing, statistical association of individual TCRs with disease status, and machine learning to predict cytomegalovirus infection status. On the study overall, not on this receptor specifically: The study gave a list of 150 to 200 TCR beta chains associated with cytomegalovirus. In a later analysis, several top co-occurrence clusters were reported to appear linked to parvovirus B19, influenza, CMV and Epstein-Barr virus. Presence/absence analyses assumed roughly uniform sequencing depth across donors, an assumption that may not hold. Because the 87-base-pair reads could not distinguish some IMGT-functional V segments, including TRBV6-2 and TRBV6-3, those segments were excluded. Most TCR sequences were observed very rarely across donors, whereas some public TCRs were present in many individuals. V-gene and J-gene trimming of TCR beta chains was associated with a missense DCLRE1C variant in a later genetic analysis, and the association was replicated in an independent cohort. When HLA alleles, especially DR and DQ, strongly co-occurred, TCR associations were difficult to assign to individual alleles. In an earlier analysis of 500 to 650 of the donors, most TCR beta V segments appeared in productive rearrangements about 87% or about 30% of the time, broadly matching IMGT annotations. Because HLA typing was missing for some donors at each locus, association tests included only the typed subset. In a later analysis, around 17,000 TCR beta sequences were associated with specific HLA alleles at a false discovery rate of 0.05. In a later analysis, the rate of TCR association differed among HLA loci, with DRB1 alleles having the most associated TCRs and HLA-C alleles having the fewest. It was suggested by the authors that the approach could potentially be generalized to other disease states and immunological phenotypes. A further reported finding was that TCR beta sequences accurately predicted the HLA-A and HLA-B alleles for most subjects in the first cohort. This cohort had only TCR beta chains sequenced, and the lack of alpha or paired-chain data limited which features could be detected. CMV serostatus was the only immune exposure information available for the cohort. Most CMV-associated TCR beta chains appeared to be HLA-restricted in a later analysis, and the HLA associations seemed to be driven largely by CMV exposure. Compared with the roughly 670-donor mean, donors in an Asian-associated ancestry cluster had fewer N-insertions in productive TCRs, according to a later genetic analysis. In both the original and validation cohorts, the classifier was reported to diagnose cytomegalovirus status with high specificity and sensitivity. A group of highly shared sequence variants was considered likely to be a technical artifact of the sequencing pipeline. In a later analysis, HLA-associated TCR beta chains were found to be more clonally expanded and to have lower generation probabilities than equally common non-associated chains. The earlier analysis of some 560 of the donors excluded some 15 rarely observed V segments, including chromosome 9 orphons, because counts were too low. Correlated functional status among segregating V segments might be attributable to linkage disequilibrium, but an unknown experimental factor could not be ruled out. In vitro tests confirmed that a few of the cytomegalovirus-associated TCR beta chains recognize cytomegalovirus antigens.

Measured from the cysteine to the phenylalanine, the CDR3 is 13 residues long. The kept DNA is CDR3 alone, 39 bases in frame from the first base. CDR1 is given as GTSNPN and CDR2 as SVGIG, both from the germline V gene (reference sequence). V and J are truncated by 3 bases and 1 base respectively, leaving an intervening sequence of 9 bases. The library was produced with the immunoSEQ multiplex PCR assay. For the multiplex PCR, a mixture combining 60 forward primers for TCR Vbeta segments and 13 reverse primers for TCR Jbeta segments was used. A multiplex PCR assay on genomic DNA amplified the CDR3 region of rearranged TCR beta genes. Amplified TCR beta libraries were sequenced as 87-base-pair reads on the Illumina HiSeq System. In the source study's methods: A later analysis counted some 80 million unique TCR beta chains across the 666 repertoires, and some 11 million of these chains were shared by at least two donors. A nearest-neighbor algorithm error-corrected the raw reads and collapsed the reads into unique sequences, merging closely related sequences to remove PCR and sequencing errors. Alignment of CDR3 sequences to IMGT reference sequences was used to assign V, D and J gene segments. For a sequence to be retained, at least a six-nucleotide match to both a V gene segment and a J gene segment was required. Rearrangements were called productive when the CDR3 lacked stop codons and stayed in frame with V and J; all others were non-productive. CDR3 was defined according to IMGT convention as the region running from the second conserved V-encoded cysteine to the conserved J-encoded phenylalanine. The earlier analysis of about 640 of the donors excluded any sequence lacking an unambiguous match to a single V gene segment. An earlier analysis of some 500 of the donors classified V segments as functional when productive rearrangements were above 56.7% and as segregating when the standard deviation between donors was above 5%. A statistical classification framework was built to diagnose cytomegalovirus status from the catalog of TCR beta chain sequences. A later analysis assigned V and J genes by comparing TCR nucleotide sequences with IMGT/GENE-DB human TR gene sequences. A later analysis assigned CDR3 sequences and most-parsimonious VDJ recombination scenarios with the TCRdist pipeline. In a later analysis, every TCR beta chain was defined by the combination of its CDR3 amino acid sequence and its V-gene family, and reads without a unique V-gene family were dropped. In a later analysis, 450 to 600 highly shared, low-generation-probability nucleotide sequences were removed to address suspected cross-contamination and a sequencing artifact. For each public chain, a later analysis derived a clonal expansion index from normalized ranks of inferred template counts within each repertoire. A later analysis computed generation probabilities with a VDJ recombination model fitted to out-of-frame rearrangements, and checked the results against IGoR. In a later analysis, TCR-TCR, TCR-HLA and TCR-CMV co-occurrence was scored with hypergeometric tests, and a repertoire-size bias correction was applied to TCR pairs. In a later analysis, false discovery rates were estimated by permuting HLA or CMV assignments 20 times. In a later analysis, co-occurring TCRs were grouped with DBSCAN, and TCRdist sequence similarity was added when clustering was performed within HLA-allele-positive subsets. Repertoires with fewer than 30,000 or more than 120,000 public chains, plus five repertoires with anomalous nucleotide sharing, were excluded from co-occurrence clustering. The clones in this table, taken by TCRdb from immuneACCESS, are in-frame only. Not every clone is retained; where verified, under half of the shortfall comes from an unresolved V gene, and the cause of the rest is unknown. The D gene and trimming were derived from the DNA, and the V and J assignments and clone size from that table. The sample table shows over 150,000 clones, and 80% to 85% are seen once. Of the sample, 0.38% is held by the ten largest clones.

The cohort was made up of about 670 healthy bone marrow donors. Cohort members were all nominally healthy when sampled, although unrecorded immune exposures were likely present. The donor tested CMV seronegative, placing the donor among the approximately 400 seronegative members of the cohort. Every donor gave a peripheral blood sample, and the peripheral blood mononuclear cells from that sample were used for TCR beta sequencing. The Qiagen DNeasy Blood Extraction Kit was used to extract genomic DNA from the blood cell samples. This TCR was recovered from a boy aged 2-15 years in good health and CMV-seronegative. Source material: PBMCs. In this chain, TRBV30 is recombined with TRBJ2-5; possibly the D gene is TRBD2, per 6 matching bases. CDR3 reads: CAWSPGLQETQYF. The nucleotides read TGTGCCTGGAGCCCGGGACTCCAAGAGACCCAGTACTTC.